This TCR beta chain was profiled in a study of ipilimumab plus nivolumab after autologous stem cell transplantation (dated by TCRdb to about 2021). Regarding the research as a whole: A median of roughly five ipilimumab doses and about eight nivolumab doses was received by trial patients. The DLBCL cohort included primary refractory and relapsed disease, with 18-month progression-free survival of around 88% and 27% respectively. Patients with high-risk diffuse large B cell lymphoma, mature T cell lymphoma, or multiple myeloma undergoing autologous transplant were enrolled in the trial. Thirty-five patients made up the trial's intent-to-treat population. The investigation overall reported the following: The authors concluded that, as post-transplant consolidation, combined checkpoint inhibition appeared tolerable. The authors stated that profiles of the T cell receptor repertoire, regulatory T cell phenotype and gut microbiota provided a biologic rationale for studying this approach further.

Libraries came from the immunoSEQ multiplex PCR assay. What TCRdb holds here is the immuneACCESS table cut down to in-frame rearrangements. Part of the clones is not present; checked against another copy, under half of the missing clones reflect an unresolved V gene, and the others are unexplained. The sample table shows 17,000 or so clones, and about 80% are seen once. The leading ten clones occupy approximately 10% of the sample. Comment on this clone: The clone's antigen remains unknown. Per-nucleotide qualities are absent, and no much larger clonotype sits a single base away.

Its CDR3 holds 13 amino acids, cysteine through phenylalanine. Just CDR3 DNA is preserved here, 39 bases in frame from base 1. The germline ends are 7 bases apart after V is trimmed by 4 bases and J by 1 base. CDR1 is given as SGHTA and CDR2 as FQGNSA, both from the germline V gene. Starting 14 to 28 days after the autologous transplant, patients began checkpoint therapy, which included ipilimumab at 1 mg/kg intravenously on day 1 of selected weeks. Nivolumab was administered at 3 mg/kg intravenously on day 1 of weeks 1, 4, 7, 10, and every two weeks through week 26. This was a Phase Ib clinical trial that tested ipilimumab plus nivolumab, given as combined checkpoint inhibition, for consolidation following autologous stem cell transplantation.

The rearrangement combines TRBV7-2 with TRBJ1-1, and possibly TRBD1, on 5 matching bases. This TCR was sampled from a male donor with diffuse large B-cell lymphoma. The sample in question was PBMCs, obtained in a trial of ipilimumab plus nivolumab as post-transplant consolidation. The DNA sequence reads TGTGCCAGCAGCTCAGGGCGGAACACTGAAGCTTTCTTT. Translated, it gives CASSSGRNTEAFF.